This passage covers 26 T cell receptor beta chains from one sample sequenced in a study of blood T cell repertoires in COVID-19. Data came from immunoSEQ multiplex PCR; TCRdb stores just in-frame clones and leaves some out. In the table there are 250,000 to 350,000 clones, roughly 86% of which are singletons. Sample: PBMCs or T cells enriched from blood (not recorded which). The receptors were gathered from a woman in her late teens or twenties who had recovered from COVID-19.

The rearrangement uses TRBV5-1 and TRBJ2-2, with TRBD2 matching 7 bases. The CDR3 sequence is 15 residues long. The germline V gene encodes CDR1 SGHRS and CDR2 YFSETQ. The trim removed 2 bases at V and 4 bases at J, leaving 5 bases unmatched. Here the CDR3 reads CASSFGLDRTGELFF. CDR3 nucleotide sequence: TGCGCCAGCAGCTTCGGACTAGACCGCACCGGGGAGCTGTTTTTT. The full variable domain, completed using reference TRBV5-1 and TRBJ2-2, is KAGVTQTPRYLIKTRGQQVTLSCSPISGHRSVSWYQQTPGQGLQFLFEYFSETQRNKGNFPGRFSGRQFSNSRSEMNVSTLELGDSALYLCASSFGLDRTGELFFGEGSRLTVL.

This clone was found a few times. The genes are TRBV28 and TRBJ2-2, with a weak D call TRBD2 (6 bases). Looked up from germline, CDR1 is MDHEN and CDR2 is SYDVKM. This CDR3 is 14 amino acids long. Trimming shortened V by 5 bases and J by 4 bases, and 11 bases separated the two germline ends. The CDR3 DNA reads TGTGCCAGCAGTCCGGGACTCATCACCGGGGAGCTGTTTTTT. Protein sequence: CASSPGLITGELFF.

The rearrangement uses TRBV7-3 and TRBJ2-3, with D tentatively TRBD1 (5 bases). Germline values: CDR1 SGHTA, CDR2 FQGTGA. The V and J ends lost 0 bases and 6 bases respectively, with 10 bases between them. CDR3 length: 14 amino acids. The CDR3 region has the DNA TGTGCCAGCAGCTTAACGGGGCCCGCGGATACGCAGTATTTT. Translation gives CASSLTGPADTQYF.

V and J are TRBV5-3 and TRBJ2-2, with D possibly matching TRBD2 (6 bases). TRBV5-3 is an ORF for which the function is uncertain. Trimming took 0 bases from V and 3 from J, leaving 33 bases between them. The CDR3 sequence is 23 residues long. The CDR3 nucleotides are TGTGCCAGAAGCTTGGTCCCTCGATCCGGGACTCCCCCTAGCCGTAGGTACACCGGGGAGCTGTTTTTT. Translated, it gives CARSLVPRSGTPPSRRYTGELFF.

The rearrangement links TRBV28 to TRBJ1-1; D perhaps matches TRBD1 (5 bases). With 11 bases removed from V and 0 bases from J, the gap between germline ends came to 10 bases. CDR1 and CDR2 (germline): MDHEN, SYDVKM. The CDR3 spans 12 residues. CDR3 nucleotide sequence: TGTGCCTGCGGGACGGTGAACACTGAAGCTTTCTTT. As protein: CACGTVNTEAFF.

This chain joins TRBV29-1 and TRBJ2-1; unclear D gene. CDR1 is SQVTM and CDR2 is ANQGSEA in the germline V gene. The CDR3 runs 13 residues. Trimming took off 3 bases at V and 0 bases at J, with 6 bases between the two ends. The CDR3 DNA reads as TGCAGCGTTGATAGCATCTCCTACAATGAGCAGTTCTTC. Protein product: CSVDSISYNEQFF.

In the case of this clone: At the DNA level, this CDR3 is encoded by other sequences in the same sample as well. For the CDR3, the DNA is TGTGCCAGTAGTATTGGACAGGGCGGCCAGCCCCAGCATTTT. Translation: CASSIGQGGQPQHF. The V gene is TRBV19, the J gene TRBJ1-5; 8 bases are a match to TRBD1. The V and J ends lost 3 bases and 7 bases, in that order; junction bases with no gene match: 5. CDR1 and CDR2 from the germline V gene are LNHDA and SQIVND (reference sequence). The CDR3 has 14 residues.

CDR3 sequence: CASSYPPGQGDTEAFF. The DNA of the CDR3 is TGTGCCAGCAGTTATCCGCCGGGACAGGGGGACACTGAAGCTTTCTTT. The genes are TRBV5-4 and TRBJ1-1; 11 bases map to TRBD1. CDR3 length equals 16 residues. CDR1 SGHNT and CDR2 YYREEE come from the germline V gene (reference sequence). The trim removed 5 bases at V and 3 bases at J, leaving 9 bases unmatched.

This CDR3 reads CASSLKGDGTGSTDTQYF. In DNA, the CDR3 is TGTGCCAGCAGCTTAAAAGGGGACGGGACAGGCAGCACAGATACGCAGTATTTT. This chain links TRBV7-7 with TRBJ2-3; 8 bases match TRBD1. This CDR3 comprises 18 residues. CDR1 and CDR2 (germline): SSHAT, FNYEAQ (reference sequence). Trimming cost V 2 bases and J 0 bases; bases outside gene matches: 10.

The chain joins TRBV25-1 to TRBJ2-1, with 8 bases lining up with TRBD2. CDR1 is MGHDK, CDR2 SYGVNS, per germline. The CDR3 runs to 16 residues. V gave up 4 bases and J gave up 7 bases; unmatched junction bases: 12. The CDR3 sequence: CASSGPVRGVWNEQFF. The CDR3, as DNA: TGTGCCAGCAGTGGTCCGGTGCGGGGGGTATGGAATGAGCAGTTCTTC.

The chain combines TRBV7-2 with TRBJ2-3, with TRBD1 as a possible D gene (5 bases). The CDR3 is 16 residues long. V dropped 1 base and J dropped 3 bases, with 14 bases sitting between them. Germline V gene sequence: CDR1 SGHTA, CDR2 FQGNSA. Written as DNA, the CDR3 is TGTGCCAGCAGCTTAGTAGGTCAGGGCTCTACAGATACGCAGTATTTT. As protein: CASSLVGQGSTDTQYF.

The V and J genes are TRBV5-6 and TRBJ1-5; D gene uncertain. The CDR3 is 13 amino acids. V lost 4 bases and J lost 1, with 6 bases in between. Germline V gives CDR1 SGHDT, CDR2 YYEEEE. In DNA form, the CDR3 reads TGTGCCAGCAGCCGAGGAAGCAATCAGCCCCAGCATTTT. Amino acids: CASSRGSNQPQHF.

The V call is TRBV4-2, the J call TRBJ1-2; D is perhaps TRBD1 (6 bases). The ends were cut back, 0 bases at V and 5 bases at J, with 13 bases in the middle. The CDR3 sequence is 15 residues long. Germline-derived CDR1 and CDR2 are LGHNA and YNFKEQ. DNA of the CDR3: TGTGCCAGCAGCCAAGATTTTACAGGGTCTTATGGCTACACCTTC. This encodes CASSQDFTGSYGYTF.

The chain links TRBV28 to TRBJ2-7; perhaps TRBD1 as D (6 bases). This CDR3 spans 13 amino acids. Germline lookup yields CDR1 MDHEN and CDR2 SYDVKM. V dropped 5 bases and J dropped 2 bases, with 10 bases sitting between them. The CDR3 loop reads CASSRDNPYEQYF. As DNA, the CDR3 is TGTGCCAGCAGTCGGGACAACCCCTACGAGCAGTACTTC.

This clone was detected only a few times. The genes are TRBV18 and TRBJ1-2, with D maybe TRBD1 (5 bases). V was clipped by 6 bases and J by 4 bases, with 21 bases between them. The CDR3 spans 16 residues. Per the germline V gene, CDR1 is KGHSH and CDR2 is LQKENI. The CDR3 is CASSAGTEGFSYGYTF. CDR3 bases: TGTGCCAGCTCCGCGGGGACGGAGGGCTTTAGCTATGGCTACACCTTC.

The gene calls are TRBV28 and TRBJ2-7; D might be TRBD1 (5 bases). CDR3 size: 14 residues. The germline V and J ends were trimmed by 3 bases and 4 bases, with 13 bases remaining between them. From germline, CDR1 is MDHEN and CDR2 SYDVKM. CDR3 sequence (DNA): TGTGCCAGCAGTTTGGCAGGACAACTGTACGAGCAGTACTTC. Protein product: CASSLAGQLYEQYF.

As regards this clone: The same CDR3 also results from other DNA sequences found in this sample. The rearrangement links TRBV5-1 to TRBJ2-7; TRBD1 matches 10 bases. CDR1 is SGHRS and CDR2 is YFSETQ in the germline V gene. CDR3 length: 14 amino acids. The ends lost 0 bases at V and 3 bases at J; junction bases unmatched: 0. CDR3 DNA: TGCGCCAGCAGCTTGGGGACAGGGGGCTACGAGCAGTACTTC. It encodes CASSLGTGGYEQYF.

The chain joins TRBV28 to TRBJ1-2, with a possible D match to TRBD1 (5 bases). The CDR3 is 14 residues long. Trimming took off 2 bases at V and 2 bases at J, with 9 bases between the two ends. Germline V lookup: CDR1 MDHEN, CDR2 SYDVKM. This CDR3 reads CASSLEQENYGYTF. Written as DNA, the CDR3 is TGTGCCAGCAGTTTAGAACAGGAGAACTATGGCTACACCTTC.

This chain uses TRBV19 with TRBJ2-2; 14 nucleotides line up with TRBD2. There are 18 residues in the CDR3. The ends lost 10 bases at V and 4 bases at J; junction bases unmatched: 14. Germline assignment: CDR1 LNHDA and CDR2 SQIVND (reference sequence). The CDR3 coding sequence is TGTGCCACCCCTACCCGACTAGCGGGGGGGCCGAGCACCGGGGAGCTGTTTTTT. The encoded protein is CATPTRLAGGPSTGELFF.

The chain joins TRBV9 to TRBJ1-4; D gene unclear. The CDR3 is made up of 19 amino acids. CDR1 is SGDLS and CDR2 is YYNGEE in the germline V gene. V dropped 2 bases and J dropped 0 bases, with 20 bases sitting between them. CDR3 protein: CASSVISSRGPATNEKLFF. The CDR3 DNA sequence: TGTGCCAGCAGCGTGATATCCTCCCGAGGCCCCGCAACTAATGAAAAACTGTTTTTT.

With respect to this clone: One junction end does not reproduce the germline sequence, and a read error may be involved. The chain joins TRBV7-9 to TRBJ1-3, with 7 bases aligning to TRBD1. In germline, CDR1 is SEHNR, CDR2 FQNEAQ (reference sequence). The CDR3 is 11 amino acids. CDR3 sequence reads: CASSHDREKHF. The DNA for the CDR3 is TGTGCCAGCAGCCATGACAGGGAAAAGCATTTT.

The chain carries TRBV28 and TRBJ2-7; 9 nucleotides match TRBD1. Germline trimming cut 6 bases from V and 3 bases from J; bases unmatched to any gene: 6. The V gene's germline CDR1 is MDHEN and CDR2 SYDVKM. The CDR3 totals 14 residues. Written as DNA, the CDR3 is TGTGCCAGCAGCACCCAGGGACAGGGCTACGAGCAGTACTTC. Its protein product is CASSTQGQGYEQYF.

The chain recombines TRBV19 with TRBJ1-1; 7 bases are a match to TRBD1. V lost 5 bases, J lost 3 bases, and 3 bases stayed unmatched. This CDR3 contains 13 residues. Germline-derived CDR1 and CDR2 are LNHDA and SQIVND (reference sequence). CDR3 residues: CASSQDRDTEAFF. CDR3 coding DNA: TGTGCCAGTAGTCAAGACAGGGACACTGAAGCTTTCTTT.

The DNA for the CDR3 is TGTGCCAGCAGCCAAGACGCAGGGATGGCTGGCTACACCTTC. As protein: CASSQDAGMAGYTF. V is TRBV4-2 and J is TRBJ1-2; D perhaps matches TRBD1 (5 bases). Looked up from germline, CDR1 is LGHNA and CDR2 is YNFKEQ. Trimming took 0 bases from V and 7 from J, leaving 12 bases between them. This CDR3 contains 14 residues.

This clone was recorded once. The V call is TRBV4-3, the J call TRBJ1-3, with D perhaps matching TRBD1 (5 bases). V was shortened by 2 bases and J by 3 bases, with 29 bases between the two germline ends. CDR3 size: 21 residues. Germline V gene data show CDR1 as LGHNA and CDR2 as YSLEER. The CDR3 spells CASSQILRQGLFVLDGNTIYF. Written as DNA, the CDR3 is TGCGCCAGCAGCCAAATCCTGAGGCAGGGCCTTTTTGTTTTGGATGGAAACACCATATATTTT.

The chain combines TRBV19 with TRBJ1-6; TRBD1 aligns across 9 bases. Losses at the gene ends were 5 bases for V and 7 bases for J; bases not matched to a gene: 6. CDR3 size: 15 residues. The germline gives CDR1 LNHDA, CDR2 SQIVND (reference sequence). The CDR3 DNA follows: TGTGCCAGTAGTTCCCCCGGGACAGGGAATTCACCCCTCCACTTT. Protein product: CASSSPGTGNSPLHF.